The present TCR beta chain was sequenced within a study of T cell repertoires in cytomegalovirus infection. Study-level information: Epitope selection comprised recently identified HLA-C-restricted CMV epitopes and well-studied HLA-B-restricted CMV epitopes. Public signatures in TCR beta pointed to CMV infection and matching HLA type. Study-wide results and limits: Predominance within the ex vivo response was attributable to HLA-C-restricted CMV-specific TCR beta clonotypes. Based on cumulative public TCR beta family frequency, carriers of CMV plus the relevant HLA were identified.

Each CDR3 protein gets one entry after TCRdb re-called the reads with MiXCR. The data hold some 940,000 distinct CDR3 sequences, with under 40% observed a single time. Germline loops: CDR1 MNHEY, CDR2 SMNVEV (reference sequence). The ends were cut back, 5 bases at V and 9 bases at J, with 12 bases in the middle. The CDR3 loop spans 12 amino acids. As to this clonotype: Its antigen is undetermined.

The J gene is TRBJ2-3, the V gene TRBV27, with D perhaps matching TRBD2 (5 bases). Sequences were derived from cultured CD8+ T cells from PBMCs, sampled from culture after CMV antigen stimulation. This receptor was taken from a human donor in good health (CMV status not recorded). Some clones in this sample may be carry-over from other donors' samples. DNA of the CDR3: TGTGCCAGCAGTCCCGCCGGGGTCACGCAGTATTTT. It translates to CASSPAGVTQYF.